Following are 29 T cell receptor beta chains from one sample sequenced in a study of control samples from healthy donors and cancer patients. Only in-frame clones appear in the TCRdb table, and some are missing; sequencing was by immunoSEQ multiplex PCR. The data show roughly 120,000 clones, about 95% seen once. Sequencing used blood. The origin of the receptors is a man aged 25 to 40 in good health.

This chain links TRBV29-1 with TRBJ2-2; D is undetermined. Germline V gives CDR1 SQVTM, CDR2 ANQGSEA. Trimming took 5 bases from V and 5 from J, leaving 9 bases between them. This CDR3 region has 12 residues. CDR3 in DNA: TGCAGCGTTCTGTGGTCGACCGGGGAGCTGTTTTTT. Amino acids: CSVLWSTGELFF.

The chain carries TRBV7-2 and TRBJ2-7, with 10 bases that match TRBD2. This CDR3 spans 14 amino acids. The junction had 3 bases not matched to a gene; V was cut back by 5 bases and J by 2 bases. Germline V gives CDR1 SGHTA, CDR2 FQGNSA. The CDR3 DNA follows: TGTGCCAGCAGCAAGAGCGGGGGGGCCTACGAGCAGTACTTC. This encodes CASSKSGGAYEQYF.

This clone was seen just once. CDR3 protein: CASRLGPGENYGYTF. The CDR3 DNA reads as TGCGCCAGCAGACTCGGGCCGGGGGAGAACTATGGCTACACCTTC. V and J are TRBV5-1 and TRBJ1-2; weak D call: TRBD1 (5 bases). The CDR3 contains 15 residues. Trimming removed 5 bases from V and 2 bases from J, with 16 bases in between. The V gene's germline CDR1 is SGHRS and CDR2 YFSETQ.

This chain connects TRBV28 to TRBJ1-6; possibly TRBD1 for D (6 bases). This CDR3 comprises 13 residues. Germline CDR1 is MDHEN and CDR2 is SYDVKM. With 5 bases removed from V and 4 bases from J, the gap between germline ends came to 6 bases. CDR3 amino acids: CASSGQYNSPLHF. CDR3 coding DNA: TGTGCCAGCAGTGGACAGTATAATTCACCCCTCCACTTT.

The gene calls are TRBV7-8 and TRBJ1-5; TRBD1 might be the D (5 bases). Germline CDR1 SGHVS, CDR2 FQNEAQ. Between the trimmed V and J ends, which lost 1 base and 5 bases, there was a span of 9 bases. This CDR3 contains 14 residues. The CDR3 region is CASSLEGADQPQHF. CDR3 bases: TGTGCCAGCAGCTTAGAAGGGGCCGATCAGCCCCAGCATTTT.

The gene calls are TRBV18 and TRBJ2-7, with 11 bases that match TRBD1. V shed 3 bases and J 6 bases; nucleotides not matched to a gene: 7. Germline loops: CDR1 KGHSH, CDR2 LQKENI. CDR3 size: 15 residues. CDR3 in amino acids: CASSPTGQGAGEQYF. The CDR3 coding sequence is TGTGCCAGCTCACCGACCGGACAGGGGGCCGGCGAGCAGTACTTC.

The rearrangement uses TRBV11-2 and TRBJ1-6, with 9 bases lining up with TRBD1. Germline V gives CDR1 SGHAT, CDR2 FQNNGV. This CDR3 is built from 15 residues. Trimming took 3 bases from V and 7 from J; bases not matched to a gene: 4. CDR3 sequence (DNA): TGTGCCAGCAGCTTCACAGGGGGCGCGAATTCACCCCTCCACTTT. Protein: CASSFTGGANSPLHF. The variable domain in full, completed from reference TRBV11-2 and TRBJ1-6, reads EAGVAQSPRYKIIEKRQSVAFWCNPISGHATLYWYQQILGQGPKLLIQFQNNGVVDDSQLPKDRFSAERLKGVDSTLKIQPAKLEDSAVYLCASSFTGGANSPLHFGNGTRLTVT.

This rearrangement joins TRBV5-4 to TRBJ2-5; 14 positions match TRBD2. With V trimmed by 0 bases and J by 0 bases, 7 bases remained unmatched. Looked up from germline, CDR1 is SGHNT and CDR2 is YYREEE (reference sequence). The CDR3 loop spans 19 amino acids. The CDR3 sequence: CASSLGLAGGTHNQETQYF. CDR3 bases: TGTGCCAGCAGCTTGGGACTAGCGGGGGGGACCCACAACCAAGAGACCCAGTACTTC.

A few counts support this clone. This chain's CDR3 is CASQGFSNQPQHF. For the CDR3, the DNA is TGTGCCAGTCAGGGATTTAGCAATCAGCCCCAGCATTTT. The V and J genes are TRBV19 and TRBJ1-5; a weak D match, TRBD1 (5 bases). The CDR3 covers 13 residues. CDR1 LNHDA and CDR2 SQIVND come from the germline V gene (reference sequence). V lost 8 bases to trimming and J lost 0 bases, with 8 bases between them.

The rearrangement joins TRBV10-3 to TRBJ1-2; the D gene is possibly TRBD1 (5 bases). The CDR3 length is 14 residues. V lost 2 bases to trimming and J lost 7 bases, with 14 bases between them. CDR1 is ENHRY and CDR2 is SYGVKD in the germline V gene. In nucleotides, the CDR3 is TGTGCCATCAGTGAGGACAGAGAGTCGGCTGGCTACACCTTC. Encoded protein: CAISEDRESAGYTF.

This sequence joins TRBV5-1 and TRBJ1-1; tentatively, D is TRBD1 (5 bases). The CDR3 length is 13 residues. CDR1 is SGHRS and CDR2 is YFSETQ in the germline V gene. The V and J ends lost 6 bases and 3 bases respectively, with 12 bases between them. CDR3 sequence reads: CASNYWGDTEAFF. In nucleotides, the CDR3 is TGCGCCAGCAACTACTGGGGGGACACTGAAGCTTTCTTT.

The rearrangement links TRBV5-1 to TRBJ2-7; D gene unclear. The germline V and J ends were trimmed by 0 bases and 1 base, with 8 bases remaining between them. Germline CDR1 SGHRS, CDR2 YFSETQ. This CDR3 comprises 14 residues. CDR3 nucleotides: TGCGCCAGCAGCTTGGTCGGCAGTTCCTACGAGCAGTACTTC. Protein product: CASSLVGSSYEQYF.

The chain links TRBV18 to TRBJ2-5; D gene uncertain. Germline V gene sequence: CDR1 KGHSH, CDR2 LQKENI. CDR3 length equals 13 residues. V was clipped by 2 bases and J by 4 bases, with 8 bases between them. The CDR3 sequence: CASSPKQTETQYF. In DNA form, the CDR3 reads TGTGCCAGCTCACCAAAGCAAACAGAGACCCAGTACTTC.

J is TRBJ1-6 and V is TRBV21-1; no check of the table's D call, TRBD1, against the DNA was made. TRBV21-1 is a pseudogene segment. The CDR3 covers 18 residues. The CDR3 DNA reads TGTGCCAGCAGCAAAGAGGCTCTCGGACAGGAGAGATCCTCACCCCTCCACTTT. Protein product: CASSKEALGQERSSPLHF.

The chain combines TRBV7-9 with TRBJ2-1, with TRBD1 matching over 8 bases. This CDR3 comprises 15 residues. The junction had 5 bases not matched to a gene; V was cut back by 2 bases and J by 5 bases. CDR1 SEHNR and CDR2 FQNEAQ come from the germline V gene (reference sequence). The CDR3: CASSLMGQDDNEQFF. The CDR3, as DNA: TGTGCCAGCAGCTTAATGGGACAGGACGACAATGAGCAGTTCTTC. The complete variable domain, with remaining parts taken from reference TRBV7-9 and TRBJ2-1, reads DTGVSQNPRHKITKRGQNVTFRCDPISEHNRLYWYRQTLGQGPEFLTYFQNEAQLEKSRLLSDRFSAERPKGSFSTLEIQRTEQGDSAMYLCASSLMGQDDNEQFFGPGTRLTVL.

This clone was seen just once. V gene TRBV27 combines with J gene TRBJ2-5, with TRBD1 matching 8 bases. The CDR3 consists of 13 residues. V lost 7 bases, J lost 4 bases, and 5 bases stayed unmatched. Germline assignment: CDR1 MNHEY and CDR2 SMNVEV (reference sequence). CDR3 region: CASTDRARETQYF. The CDR3 DNA follows: TGTGCCAGCACGGACAGGGCTCGAGAGACCCAGTACTTC.

The chain employs TRBV4-1 and TRBJ1-3; D remains unclear. The germline gives CDR1 MGHRA, CDR2 YSYEKL. V was shortened by 1 base and J by 0 bases, with 10 bases between the two germline ends. The CDR3 has 16 residues. The DNA for the CDR3 is TGCGCCAGCAGCCAAGGGCGCGGGAGCTCTGGAAACACCATATATTTT. This translates into CASSQGRGSSGNTIYF.

The rearrangement links TRBV7-9 to TRBJ2-7; D unresolved. Germline V CDR1 and CDR2: SEHNR, FQNEAQ (reference sequence). This CDR3 has 15 amino acids. Trimming stripped 1 base from V and 2 bases from J, with 12 bases between. The CDR3 nucleotides read TGTGCCAGCAGCTTAGGGCCGTCAAACCCCTACGAGCAGTACTTC. It yields the protein CASSLGPSNPYEQYF.

This chain joins TRBV6-2 or TRBV6-3 and TRBJ1-1, with D hard to call. Germline V lookup: CDR1 MNHEY, CDR2 SVGEGT. The CDR3 covers 14 residues. Trimming stripped 6 bases from V and 1 base from J, with 12 bases between. CDR3 residues: CASSLVVPNTEAFF. For the CDR3, the DNA is TGTGCCAGCAGCCTAGTGGTCCCGAACACTGAAGCTTTCTTT.

The chain couples TRBV19 to TRBJ2-2; 12 nucleotides align to TRBD2. Trimming cost V 6 bases and J 0 bases; bases outside gene matches: 8. The germline V gene encodes CDR1 LNHDA and CDR2 SQIVND (reference sequence). This CDR3 region has 18 residues. In nucleotides, the CDR3 is TGTGCCAGTAGCTTCGGACTAGCGGGGTGGCCGAACACCGGGGAGCTGTTTTTT. Its protein is CASSFGLAGWPNTGELFF.

This clone has a single count. The chain uses TRBV7-2 and TRBJ1-5, with a tentative D call TRBD1 (5 bases). V dropped 1 base and J dropped 4 bases, with 14 bases sitting between them. The germline gives CDR1 SGHTA, CDR2 FQGNSA. The CDR3 extends over 16 amino acids. CDR3 residues: CASSLGQGSLNQPQHF. As DNA, the CDR3 is TGTGCCAGCAGCTTAGGGCAGGGAAGCCTAAATCAGCCCCAGCATTTT. Variable domain in full (rest from reference TRBV7-2 and TRBJ1-5): GAGVSQSPSNKVTEKGKDVELRCDPISGHTALYWYRQSLGQGLEFLIYFQGNSAPDKSGLPSDRFSAERTGGSVSTLTIQRTQQEDSAVYLCASSLGQGSLNQPQHFGDGTRLSIL.

The rearrangement links TRBV7-2 to TRBJ2-2; D may be TRBD1 (5 bases). The CDR3 runs to 13 residues. V was trimmed by 5 bases and J by 4 bases, leaving 8 bases between them. Germline CDR1 SGHTA, CDR2 FQGNSA. The CDR3 sequence: CASSPRVTGELFF. The CDR3 DNA sequence: TGTGCCAGCAGCCCCAGGGTCACCGGGGAGCTGTTTTTT. The full variable domain, its missing parts supplied by reference TRBV7-2 and TRBJ2-2, is GAGVSQSPSNKVTEKGKDVELRCDPISGHTALYWYRQSLGQGLEFLIYFQGNSAPDKSGLPSDRFSAERTGGSVSTLTIQRTQQEDSAVYLCASSPRVTGELFFGEGSRLTVL.

The chain is built from TRBV11-2 and TRBJ1-5, with 7 positions matching TRBD1. The CDR3 has 15 amino acids. V shed 4 bases and J 3 bases; nucleotides not matched to a gene: 6. Germline V gene data show CDR1 as SGHAT and CDR2 as FQNNGV. CDR3 DNA sequence: TGTGCCAGCAGCTGGCAGGGGGGCTCCAATCAGCCCCAGCATTTT. It is translated as CASSWQGGSNQPQHF.

CDR3 residues: CSQWGDYGYTF. As DNA, the CDR3 is TGCAGCCAGTGGGGGGACTATGGCTACACCTTC. The chain is built from TRBV20-1 and TRBJ1-2, with D perhaps matching TRBD1 (5 bases). CDR1 is DFQATT, CDR2 SNEGSKA, per germline (reference sequence). The CDR3 has 11 amino acids.

This sequence joins TRBV10-2 and TRBJ1-5; possible D gene TRBD1, 5 bases. The CDR3 totals 16 residues. Germline values: CDR1 WSHSY, CDR2 SAAADI. Trimming shortened V by 5 bases and J by 7 bases, and 21 bases separated the two germline ends. The CDR3 DNA reads TGCGCCAGCAGTATGGGTCAGGGCTTTGTTGGACAGCCCCAGCATTTT. Translated, it gives CASSMGQGFVGQPQHF.

This chain connects TRBV6-5 to TRBJ2-2, with 13 bases aligning to TRBD2. V was pared by 6 bases and J by 6 bases, with 4 bases of the junction left unmatched. The CDR3 consists of 15 residues. CDR1 is MNHEY, CDR2 SVGAGI, per germline. Written as DNA, the CDR3 is TGTGCCAGCAGAACTAGCGGGGGGGCCCCCGGGGAGCTGTTTTTT. It is translated as CASRTSGGAPGELFF.

The rearrangement links TRBV6-6 to TRBJ2-2; 7 bases line up with TRBD2. CDR3 size: 15 residues. The trim removed 2 bases at V and 7 bases at J, leaving 7 bases unmatched. Looked up from germline, CDR1 is MNHNY and CDR2 is SVGAGI (reference sequence). The CDR3 here is CASSYGTTSIGELFF. Written as DNA, the CDR3 is TGTGCCAGCAGTTACGGGACTACCTCGATCGGGGAGCTGTTTTTT.

The rearrangement uses TRBV3-1 (or the pseudogene TRBV3-2) and TRBJ1-1; maybe TRBD1 (6 bases). The germline V gene has CDR1 LGHDT and CDR2 YNNKEL (reference sequence). CDR3 size: 13 residues. Trimming left V 10 bases short and J 7 bases short, with 19 bases between. The CDR3 protein is CATTFRGSIEAFF. Written as DNA, the CDR3 is TGTGCCACCACGTTTAGGGGGAGCATTGAAGCTTTCTTT.

This clone appeared once. This rearrangement joins TRBV5-8 to TRBJ1-6, with 7 bases lining up with TRBD1. Germline-derived CDR1 and CDR2 are SGHTS and YDEGEE. The ends lost 1 base at V and 2 bases at J; junction bases unmatched: 12. This CDR3 is built from 19 residues. The DNA for the CDR3 is TGTGCCAGCAGCTTGCGACAGGGAAGTAACATGGCCTATAATTCACCCCTCCACTTT. It encodes CASSLRQGSNMAYNSPLHF.